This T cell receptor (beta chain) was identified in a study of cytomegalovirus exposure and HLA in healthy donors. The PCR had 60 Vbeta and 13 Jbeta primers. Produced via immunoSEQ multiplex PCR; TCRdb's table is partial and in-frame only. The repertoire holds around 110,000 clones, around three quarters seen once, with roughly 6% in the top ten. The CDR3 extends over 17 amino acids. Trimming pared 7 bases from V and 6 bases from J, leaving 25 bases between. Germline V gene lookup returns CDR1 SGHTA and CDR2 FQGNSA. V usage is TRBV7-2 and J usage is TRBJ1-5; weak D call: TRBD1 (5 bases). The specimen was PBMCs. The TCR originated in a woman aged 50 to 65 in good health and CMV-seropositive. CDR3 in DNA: TGTGCCAGCACCTCTGGGGGGGTAGGTAGTGTCAGTCAGCCCCAGCATTTT. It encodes CASTSGGVGSVSQPQHF.